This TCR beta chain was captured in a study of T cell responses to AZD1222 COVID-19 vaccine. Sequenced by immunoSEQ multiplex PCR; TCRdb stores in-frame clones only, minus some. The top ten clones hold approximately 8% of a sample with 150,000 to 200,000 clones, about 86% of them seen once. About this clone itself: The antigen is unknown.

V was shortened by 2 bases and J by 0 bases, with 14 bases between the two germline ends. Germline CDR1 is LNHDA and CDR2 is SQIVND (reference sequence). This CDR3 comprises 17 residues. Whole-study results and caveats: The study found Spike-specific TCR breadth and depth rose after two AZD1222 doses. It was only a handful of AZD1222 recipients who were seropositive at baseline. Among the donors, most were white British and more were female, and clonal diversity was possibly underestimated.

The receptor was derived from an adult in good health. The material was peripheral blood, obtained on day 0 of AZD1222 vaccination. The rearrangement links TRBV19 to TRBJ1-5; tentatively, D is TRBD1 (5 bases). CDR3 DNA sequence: TGTGCCAGTAGTATAACCAGGGCACCTAATAGCAATCAGCCCCAGCATTTT. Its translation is CASSITRAPNSNQPQHF.